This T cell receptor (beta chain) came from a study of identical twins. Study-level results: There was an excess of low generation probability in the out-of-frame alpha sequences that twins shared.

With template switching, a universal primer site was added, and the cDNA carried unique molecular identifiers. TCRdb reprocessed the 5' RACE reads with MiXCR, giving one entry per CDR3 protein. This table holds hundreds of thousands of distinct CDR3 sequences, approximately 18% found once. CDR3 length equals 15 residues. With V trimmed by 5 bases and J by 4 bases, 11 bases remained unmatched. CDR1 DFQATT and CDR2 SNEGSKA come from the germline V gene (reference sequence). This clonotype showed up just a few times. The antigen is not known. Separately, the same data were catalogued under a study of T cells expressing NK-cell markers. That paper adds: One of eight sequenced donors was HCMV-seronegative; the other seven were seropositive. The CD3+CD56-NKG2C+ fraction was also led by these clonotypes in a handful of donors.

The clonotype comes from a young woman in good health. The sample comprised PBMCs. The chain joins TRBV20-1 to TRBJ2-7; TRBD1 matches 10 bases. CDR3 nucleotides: TGCAGTGCTTGGACCTGGGACAGGGGAAGGTACGAGCAGTACTTC. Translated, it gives CSAWTWDRGRYEQYF.